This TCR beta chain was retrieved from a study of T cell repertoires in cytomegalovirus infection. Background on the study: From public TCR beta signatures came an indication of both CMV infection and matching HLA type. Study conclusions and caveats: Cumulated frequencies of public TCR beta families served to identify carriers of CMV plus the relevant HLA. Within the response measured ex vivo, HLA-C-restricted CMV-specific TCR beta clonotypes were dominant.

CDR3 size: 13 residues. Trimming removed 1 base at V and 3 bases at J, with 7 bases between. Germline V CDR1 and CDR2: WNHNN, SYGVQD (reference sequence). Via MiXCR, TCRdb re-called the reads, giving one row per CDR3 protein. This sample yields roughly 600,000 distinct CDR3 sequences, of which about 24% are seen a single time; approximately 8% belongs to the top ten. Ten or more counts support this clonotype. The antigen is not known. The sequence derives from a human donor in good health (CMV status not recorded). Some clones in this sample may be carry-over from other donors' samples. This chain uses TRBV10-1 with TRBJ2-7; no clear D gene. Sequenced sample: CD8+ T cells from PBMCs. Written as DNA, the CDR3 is TGCGCCAGCAGTGAGTTTTCAGACTACGAGCAGTACTTC. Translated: CASSEFSDYEQYF.